What follows are 10 T cell receptor beta chains derived from one specimen sequenced in a study of cytomegalovirus exposure and HLA in healthy donors. A multiplex PCR was run with 60 Vbeta primers and 13 Jbeta primers. TCRdb keeps only in-frame clones here, not all; method: immunoSEQ multiplex PCR. The sample yields about 250,000 clones, 72% seen once. Sequencing input: PBMCs. These receptors were taken from a female donor in good health and CMV-seronegative.

V gene TRBV5-1 combines with J gene TRBJ1-1; TRBD1 aligns across 7 bases. V was clipped by 2 bases and J by 1 base; unmatched bases: 5. The CDR3 is 15 residues long. Germline lookup yields CDR1 SGHRS and CDR2 YFSETQ. This CDR3 is CASSLLTGTNTEAFF. The CDR3 region has the DNA TGCGCCAGCAGCTTATTGACAGGGACGAACACTGAAGCTTTCTTT.

This clone was observed once. V gene TRBV7-9 combines with J gene TRBJ2-1; tentatively, D is TRBD1 (5 bases). The CDR3 is made up of 15 amino acids. V lost 3 bases to trimming and J lost 4 bases, with 13 bases between them. CDR1 and CDR2 (germline): SEHNR, FQNEAQ (reference sequence). The CDR3 sequence: CASSFGQGGYNEQFF. CDR3 DNA: TGTGCCAGCAGCTTCGGGCAGGGTGGGTACAATGAGCAGTTCTTC. The full variable domain, completed using reference TRBV7-9 and TRBJ2-1, is DTGVSQNPRHKITKRGQNVTFRCDPISEHNRLYWYRQTLGQGPEFLTYFQNEAQLEKSRLLSDRFSAERPKGSFSTLEIQRTEQGDSAMYLCASSFGQGGYNEQFFGPGTRLTVL.

In this sample, this clone turned up once. DNA of the CDR3: TGCGCCAGCAGGCTGACGGCCGTTCTAGGTGAAGCTTTCTTT. Translating gives CASRLTAVLGEAFF. The V and J genes are TRBV10-2 and TRBJ1-1; D unresolved. CDR1 and CDR2 from the germline V gene are WSHSY and SAAADI. The CDR3 is made up of 14 amino acids. Trimming took 6 bases from V and 7 from J, leaving 18 bases between them.

The rearrangement uses TRBV18 and TRBJ2-5; TRBD1 aligns across 7 bases. The CDR3 covers 14 residues. J lost 5 bases, V lost 2 bases, and 5 bases had no gene match. CDR1 and CDR2 from the germline V gene are KGHSH and LQKENI. The CDR3 DNA is TGTGCCAGCTCACCAAGGGACAGCCGGGAGACCCAGTACTTC. Translation: CASSPRDSRETQYF.

The chain combines TRBV6-5 with TRBJ2-1; 9 nucleotides line up with TRBD1. The junction had 13 bases not matched to a gene; V was cut back by 6 bases and J by 13 bases. The CDR3 runs to 14 residues. Looked up from germline, CDR1 is MNHEY and CDR2 is SVGAGI. CDR3 protein: CASRDRGWGVFQFF. The CDR3 DNA is TGTGCCAGCAGGGACAGGGGTTGGGGCGTTTTCCAGTTCTTC.

The V gene is TRBV28, the J gene TRBJ1-1; unclear D gene. Germline V gene data show CDR1 as MDHEN and CDR2 as SYDVKM. V lost 3 bases to trimming and J lost 0 bases, with 11 bases between them. The CDR3 loop spans 15 amino acids. CDR3: CASSFGGNMNTEAFF. The CDR3 DNA sequence: TGTGCCAGCAGTTTCGGCGGCAACATGAACACTGAAGCTTTCTTT.

The chain employs TRBV7-9 and TRBJ1-2; 9 bases map to TRBD1. This CDR3 is built from 14 residues. The germline V gene has CDR1 SEHNR and CDR2 FQNEAQ (reference sequence). V lost 5 bases to trimming and J lost 4 bases; unmatched junction nucleotides: 5. The DNA for the CDR3 is TGTGCCAGCAGCCGGGGACAGGGTGTCTATGGCTACACCTTC. Its translation is CASSRGQGVYGYTF.

This clone appeared a few times. The J gene is TRBJ2-1, the V gene TRBV10-3; D ambiguous. CDR1 ENHRY and CDR2 SYGVKD come from the germline V gene. This CDR3 contains 14 residues. The V and J ends lost 3 bases and 4 bases respectively, with 10 bases between them. In nucleotides, the CDR3 is TGTGCCATCAGTGACCCGACTTTATACAATGAGCAGTTCTTC. Translating it yields CAISDPTLYNEQFF.

DNA for the CDR3: TGTGCCAGTAGGAGGCAGAACTATGGCTACACCTTC. Its translation is CASRRQNYGYTF. The genes are TRBV19 and TRBJ1-2; D is unclear. Looked up from germline, CDR1 is LNHDA and CDR2 is SQIVND (reference sequence). The CDR3 extends over 12 amino acids. V was trimmed by 6 bases and J by 2 bases, leaving 7 bases between them.

The chain is built from TRBV11-2 and TRBJ2-1, with a weak D call TRBD1 (5 bases). The CDR3 spans 16 residues. Germline V gene data show CDR1 as SGHAT and CDR2 as FQNNGV. Trimming stripped 2 bases from V and 1 base from J, with 12 bases between. CDR3 DNA sequence: TGTGCCAGCAGCTTATTTGTCAGGGTGTCCTACAATGAGCAGTTCTTC. It is translated as CASSLFVRVSYNEQFF.